This note documents a single TCR beta chain sequence. The target of this receptor is not known. No much larger clone is present one base from it, and per-base qualities are unavailable. The run used an Illumina HiSeq 2500. Quantitative 5'-RACE with molecular barcodes was the method used to prepare the TCR beta libraries. In the authors' own workflow: Disease-linked TCR variants were identified with a new computational method built on a probabilistic model of VDJ rearrangement. The public reads were reprocessed in TCRdb via fastp at Q25 and MiXCR, keeping in-frame beta chains. Merged by CDR3 protein, the rows form single entries marked with the most common genes and DNA. These V and J calls are TCRdb output, not the study's own analysis. Across this sample there are around 150,000 distinct CDR3 sequences, with around 45% seen only once. Roughly 15% of the sample rests with the top ten. For each ankylosing spondylitis patient, the synovial fluid sample was matched to a blood sample from that same patient.

The data derive from a study of CD8 T cells in ankylosing spondylitis (dated by TCRdb to about 2017). For the study in its entirety: To find TCR variants linked to disease, the study profiled T cell receptor beta repertoires in ankylosing spondylitis patients and healthy donors. In total, the full study cohort was made up of 85 to 140 healthy donors and 25 ankylosing spondylitis patients. Peripheral blood was sampled, and synovial fluid was additionally collected from ankylosing spondylitis patients.

The germline V gene (reference sequence) supplies CDR1 SGHKS and CDR2 YYEKEE. Including cysteine and phenylalanine, the CDR3 has 16 amino acids. The retained sequence is limited to the CDR3, 48 bases, with the frame set at the first base. V is cut by 0 bases and J by 9 bases, and the space between the germline ends is 16 bases. Overall study results and their limits: According to the report, matched synovial fluid samples from ankylosing spondylitis patients were significantly enriched for the disease-linked clones. Blood from ankylosing spondylitis patients appeared to be characterized by a TCR beta motif composed of about eight highly homologous amino acid variants. The disease-linked clones showed a CD8+ phenotype and occurred at relatively low frequencies in peripheral blood. Some motif variants were previously reported in synovial fluid and blood of reactive arthritis patients, suggesting common disease-initiation mechanisms.

The TCR originated in a male donor with ankylosing spondylitis. Sequenced input: synovial fluid, either unsorted or a sorted T cell fraction (not recorded which). Here the chain combines TRBV5-5 and TRBJ1-6; too little of a D gene remains to name it. The CDR3: CASSLAAGSFGSPLHF. The DNA is as follows: TGTGCCAGCAGCTTGGCGGCGGGCAGTTTCGGTTCACCCCTCCACTTT.